Sequencing of this T cell receptor beta chain was carried out in a study of blood T cell repertoires in COVID-19. Study in general: Acute and convalescent COVID-19 samples came from the United States, Italy and Spain.

In its sample, this clone was seen once. Germline V gene lookup returns CDR1 LGHDT and CDR2 YNNKEL (reference sequence). This CDR3 spans 15 amino acids. V was clipped by 1 base and J by 5 bases; unmatched bases: 4. TCRdb's table, derived via immunoSEQ multiplex PCR, lists solely in-frame clones and lacks some. Of 130,000 or so clones in the sample, 65% to 85% were seen once. The TCR originated in a man older than 75 with active or convalescent COVID-19. The chain joins TRBV3-1 (or the pseudogene TRBV3-2) to TRBJ2-3; 9 bases agree with TRBD2. The sequenced material came from peripheral blood. The CDR3 sequence is CASSQGGGAGDTQYF. The CDR3 nucleotides are TGTGCCAGCAGCCAAGGCGGGGGGGCCGGAGATACGCAGTATTTT.